The sequence of this T cell receptor beta chain was determined in a study of shared clonotypes between healthy human individuals. For the study at large: Donors had three CD4 naive, three CD4 memory, two CD8 naive and one CD8 memory plate apiece. The study's findings and limits: When compared with the clonotypes that were shared by all four sorted-subset donors, the non-shared clonotypes turned out to have lower generation probabilities.

Each replicate PCR on the sorted subsets used roughly 200 ng DNA (about 30,000 T cell genomes). Sequencing used immunoSEQ multiplex PCR; TCRdb keeps in-frame clones, though not all of them. The sample holds 200,000 to 250,000 clones, approximately 65% seen once. Comments on this clone: Its target is unknown.

Trimming left V 6 bases short and J 1 base short, with 21 bases between. This CDR3 region has 17 residues. Germline values: CDR1 SGHRS, CDR2 YFSETQ. The TCR comes from a man younger than 40 in good health. The chain is built from TRBV5-1 and TRBJ2-3; D gene ambiguous. The sample was memory CD4+ T cells sorted from blood. Regarding subset: CD45RA-negative fraction. DNA of the CDR3: TGCGCCAGCAAGGCAAACCCTCTGGGGATTGGCACAGATACGCAGTATTTT. Protein sequence: CASKANPLGIGTDTQYF.